Below, 27 T cell receptor beta chains from the same sample are listed, as sequenced in a study of graft-versus-host responses after intestinal transplantation. The method was immunoSEQ multiplex PCR; TCRdb's version includes in-frame clones alone and lacks a portion of them. Among about 24,000 clones listed, over 75% were seen once. This specimen consisted of PBMCs, obtained nearly 470 days after intestinal transplant. The receptor source for this set is a human patient who received an intestinal transplant, so some T cells may come from the graft donor.

The rearrangement uses TRBV7-9 and TRBJ1-2; the D is unclear. Per germline, CDR1 SEHNR and CDR2 FQNEAQ (reference sequence). The CDR3 is 13 residues long. The ends were cut back, 1 base at V and 0 bases at J, with 3 bases in the middle. Here the CDR3 DNA reads TGTGCCAGCAGCTTAGGGACTAACTATGGCTACACCTTC. It codes for CASSLGTNYGYTF.

This CDR3 is CASSLGQENTGELFF. CDR3 DNA: TGTGCCAGCTCCCTTGGGCAGGAGAACACCGGGGAGCTGTTTTTT. V gene TRBV18 combines with J gene TRBJ2-2; no clear D. Germline values: CDR1 KGHSH, CDR2 LQKENI. The CDR3 covers 15 residues. Trimming left V 6 bases short and J 1 base short, with 12 bases between.

V gene TRBV5-1 combines with J gene TRBJ2-3; D gene uncertain. The CDR3 runs 12 residues. Germline V gene sequence: CDR1 SGHRS, CDR2 YFSETQ. The V and J ends lost 3 bases and 0 bases respectively, with 2 bases between them. CDR3 sequence reads: CASSSSTDTQYF. Here the CDR3 DNA reads TGCGCCAGCAGCTCGAGCACAGATACGCAGTATTTT.

This clone occurred a few times. V gene TRBV4-2 combines with J gene TRBJ2-7, with D possibly matching TRBD1 (5 bases). The V and J ends lost 1 base and 6 bases respectively, with 10 bases between them. The CDR3 extends over 13 amino acids. CDR1 LGHNA and CDR2 YNFKEQ come from the germline V gene. This CDR3 reads CASSQALGAEQYF. The CDR3 coding sequence is TGTGCCAGCAGCCAAGCTCTAGGGGCCGAGCAGTACTTC.

For the CDR3, the DNA is TGTGCCAGCAGTTACTGGCGGAACCAAGAGACCCAGTACTTC. It translates to CASSYWRNQETQYF. The chain links TRBV6-5 to TRBJ2-5; D remains unclear. The CDR3 length is 14 residues. CDR1 and CDR2 (germline): MNHEY, SVGAGI. Trimming took 1 base from V and 0 from J, leaving 6 bases between them.

The chain uses TRBV29-1 and TRBJ2-6, with 16 bases aligning to TRBD2. Per the germline V gene, CDR1 is SQVTM and CDR2 is ANQGSEA. V gave up 1 base and J gave up 0 bases; unmatched junction bases: 9. This CDR3 comprises 21 residues. CDR3 nucleotide sequence: TGCAGCGTTGAAGTTCCGAGGGGACTAGCGGGAGGGGGCTCTGGGGCCAACGTCCTGACTTTC. Translation gives CSVEVPRGLAGGGSGANVLTF. Complete variable domain (other parts from reference TRBV29-1 and TRBJ2-6): SAVISQKPSRDICQRGTSLTIQCQVDSQVTMMFWYRQQPGQSLTLIATANQGSEATYESGFVIDKFPISRPNLTFSTLTVSNMSPEDSSIYLCSVEVPRGLAGGGSGANVLTFGAGSRLTVL.

The rearrangement uses TRBV5-5 and TRBJ2-2; 15 bases align to TRBD2. Germline loops: CDR1 SGHKS, CDR2 YYEKEE (reference sequence). The length of the CDR3 is 18 residues. Trimming removed 4 bases from V and 2 bases from J; junction bases left unmatched: 6. CDR3: CASSLGLAGGGNTGELFF. In DNA form, the CDR3 reads TGTGCCAGCAGCCTGGGACTAGCGGGAGGAGGCAACACCGGGGAGCTGTTTTTT.

This clone was seen just once. V and J are TRBV5-1 and TRBJ2-1, with D possibly matching TRBD1 (7 bases). Trimming stripped 4 bases from V and 10 bases from J, with 12 bases between. Germline CDR1 reads SGHRS; CDR2 reads YFSETQ. This CDR3 is 12 amino acids long. The CDR3 protein is CASSQQGREQFF. Here the CDR3 DNA reads TGCGCCAGCAGCCAACAGGGGAGGGAGCAGTTCTTC.

The V and J genes are TRBV7-3 and TRBJ2-3; 8 bases align to TRBD2. CDR1 is SGHTA, CDR2 FQGTGA, per germline. The V segment lost 5 bases and the J segment 4 bases; nucleotides outside the gene matches: 11. The CDR3 consists of 16 residues. CDR3: CASSPRRTSTPDTQYF. CDR3 sequence (DNA): TGTGCCAGCAGCCCCCGACGGACTAGCACCCCAGATACGCAGTATTTT.

The J gene is TRBJ2-1, the V gene TRBV7-9; no clear D. Germline loops: CDR1 SEHNR, CDR2 FQNEAQ (reference sequence). With 0 bases removed from V and 2 bases from J, the gap between germline ends came to 5 bases. The CDR3 is 14 residues long. The CDR3 is CASSLARTYNEQFF. Written as DNA, the CDR3 is TGTGCCAGCAGCTTAGCGCGAACCTACAATGAGCAGTTCTTC.

V and J are TRBV2 and TRBJ2-7, with D tentatively TRBD2 (5 bases). Per germline, CDR1 SNHLY and CDR2 FYNNEI. This CDR3 has 12 residues. Trimming removed 6 bases from V and 3 bases from J, with 9 bases in between. CDR3 coding DNA: TGTGCCAGCAGCCCCACTAGCTACGAGCAGTACTTC. Protein: CASSPTSYEQYF.

This clone appeared once. The chain couples TRBV28 to TRBJ2-7; D is unclear. The germline V and J ends were trimmed by 5 bases and 5 bases, with 16 bases remaining between them. The germline gives CDR1 MDHEN, CDR2 SYDVKM. The CDR3 length is 14 residues. CDR3 residues: CASSPFGIYNEQYF. CDR3 DNA sequence: TGTGCCAGCAGTCCTTTTGGGATTTACAACGAGCAGTACTTC.

The gene calls are TRBV14 and TRBJ2-3, with 12 bases matching TRBD2. V was clipped by 5 bases and J by 2 bases; unmatched bases: 14. Germline-derived CDR1 and CDR2 are SGHDN and FVKESK. This CDR3 has 19 residues. DNA of the CDR3: TGTGCCAGCAGCGTTGGGCTAGCGGGAGGGCCGGGCTTCACAGATACGCAGTATTTT. Its protein product is CASSVGLAGGPGFTDTQYF. Supplemented by reference TRBV14 and TRBJ2-3, the full variable domain reads EAGVTQFPSHSVIEKGQTVTLRCDPISGHDNLYWYRRVMGKEIKFLLHFVKESKQDESGMPNNRFLAERTGGTYSTLKVQPAELEDSGVYFCASSVGLAGGPGFTDTQYFGPGTRLTVL.

This sequence joins TRBV7-2 and TRBJ2-1; 8 bases match TRBD2. The CDR3 loop spans 16 amino acids. Unmatched junction bases numbered 3, after V lost 2 bases and J lost 0 bases. CDR1 and CDR2 (germline): SGHTA, FQGNSA. The CDR3 DNA reads as TGTGCCAGCAGCTTACGGAGCGGGAGCTCCTACAATGAGCAGTTCTTC. Encoded protein: CASSLRSGSSYNEQFF.

V is TRBV7-3 and J is TRBJ2-1; 10 bases map to TRBD2. With V trimmed by 2 bases and J by 5 bases, 9 bases remained unmatched. The V gene's germline CDR1 is SGHTA and CDR2 FQGTGA. The CDR3 has 17 residues. Here the CDR3 reads CASSLRPLAGDHNEQFF. DNA for the CDR3: TGTGCCAGCAGCTTACGACCTCTAGCGGGAGACCACAATGAGCAGTTCTTC.

The chain has TRBV5-1 and TRBJ2-3, with 8 bases fitting TRBD2. CDR1 is SGHRS and CDR2 is YFSETQ in the germline V gene. Trimming at V came to 4 bases and at J to 1 base, leaving 5 bases not matched to a gene. There are 15 residues in the CDR3. The CDR3 protein is CASSRETSGTDTQYF. The CDR3 nucleotides are TGCGCCAGCAGCCGAGAGACTAGCGGCACAGATACGCAGTATTTT.

V usage is TRBV9 and J usage is TRBJ2-5; the match to TRBD2 covers 10 bases. The V and J ends lost 2 bases and 5 bases, in that order; junction bases with no gene match: 9. The CDR3 consists of 16 residues. CDR1 is SGDLS and CDR2 is YYNGEE in the germline V gene. The CDR3 bases are TGTGCCAGCAGCGTGGGGGCTAGCGGGAGAAGTGAGACCCAGTACTTC. Its translation is CASSVGASGRSETQYF.

V is TRBV6-5 and J is TRBJ1-5; possible D gene TRBD1, 6 bases. The V gene's germline CDR1 is MNHEY and CDR2 SVGAGI. The CDR3 is 14 residues long. V lost 2 bases to trimming and J lost 4 bases, with 9 bases between them. The CDR3 loop is CASSYNQGNQPQHF. The DNA of the CDR3 is TGTGCCAGCAGTTACAACCAGGGGAATCAGCCCCAGCATTTT.

This clone was counted between two and nine times. J is TRBJ1-1 and V is TRBV9; perhaps TRBD1 as D (6 bases). CDR1 and CDR2 (germline): SGDLS, YYNGEE. This CDR3 has 13 amino acids. V lost 4 bases, J lost 5 bases, and 12 bases lay in between. This CDR3 reads CASSPRGGTEAFF. Here the CDR3 DNA reads TGTGCCAGCAGCCCCAGGGGCGGAACTGAAGCTTTCTTT.

The chain links TRBV5-1 to TRBJ2-1; D ambiguous. Trimming pared 4 bases from V and 4 bases from J, leaving 15 bases between. Germline CDR1 reads SGHRS; CDR2 reads YFSETQ. This CDR3 comprises 15 residues. CDR3 sequence (DNA): TGCGCCAGCAGCCCGCCTGGAGCGCGGTACAATGAGCAGTTCTTC. It specifies CASSPPGARYNEQFF.

This clone was seen once. The J gene is TRBJ2-3, the V gene TRBV21-1; the table assigns TRBD2, which was not confirmed against the DNA. TRBV21-1 is labeled a pseudogene. The CDR3 extends over 10 amino acids. The CDR3 sequence: CAGLADTQYF. CDR3 coding DNA: TGTGCCGGACTAGCGGATACGCAGTATTTT.

The chain recombines TRBV30 with TRBJ2-1, with D perhaps matching TRBD2 (5 bases). V gave up 1 base and J gave up 0 bases, with 10 bases separating them. Germline V lookup: CDR1 GTSNPN, CDR2 SVGIG (reference sequence). The CDR3 sequence is 15 residues long. CDR3 sequence: CAWSGGLGSYNEQFF. In nucleotides, the CDR3 is TGTGCCTGGAGTGGCGGACTGGGCTCCTACAATGAGCAGTTCTTC.

The V gene is TRBV19, the J gene TRBJ2-7; 10 positions match TRBD1. Per the germline V gene, CDR1 is LNHDA and CDR2 is SQIVND (reference sequence). V dropped 5 bases and J dropped 4; count of bases not matched to a gene: 5. This CDR3 region has 14 residues. DNA of the CDR3: TGTGCCAGTAGTGCCGGGACAGGGGATTACGAGCAGTACTTC. It specifies CASSAGTGDYEQYF.

The chain uses TRBV4-2 and TRBJ2-3; weak D call: TRBD2 (6 bases). This CDR3 comprises 12 residues. Trimming shortened V by 1 base and J by 8 bases, and 7 bases separated the two germline ends. CDR1 is LGHNA, CDR2 YNFKEQ, per germline. The CDR3 region is CASSQAEGTQYF. DNA of the CDR3: TGTGCCAGCAGCCAAGCGGAGGGTACGCAGTATTTT.

The genes are TRBV9 and TRBJ2-1; D possibly matches TRBD1 or TRBD2 (6 bases each). The CDR3 length is 15 residues. Germline V gives CDR1 SGDLS, CDR2 YYNGEE. Between the trimmed V and J ends, which lost 2 bases and 6 bases, there was a span of 15 bases. Written as DNA, the CDR3 is TGTGCCAGCAGCGTCACGGGGGCGATAGGCAATGAGCAGTTCTTC. Protein sequence: CASSVTGAIGNEQFF.

In regard to this clone: One end of the junction varies from germline; a read error may be responsible. The rearrangement links TRBV18 to TRBJ1-1, with D unclear. CDR1 and CDR2 from the germline V gene are KGHSH and LQKENI. The CDR3 covers 13 residues. CDR3 DNA sequence: TGTGCCAGCTCACCAGGAATGAAGACTGAAGCTTTCTTT. Translation: CASSPGMKTEAFF.

The rearrangement joins TRBV18 to TRBJ1-1; tentative D call: TRBD1 (6 bases). Deletions cut 1 base from V and 1 base from J, with 13 bases between. Germline V gene sequence: CDR1 KGHSH, CDR2 LQKENI. The CDR3 is 16 residues long. CDR3 sequence (DNA): TGTGCCAGCTCACCACAGCGTGGACAGACGAACACTGAAGCTTTCTTT. Translated: CASSPQRGQTNTEAFF.